These T cell receptor beta chains were read from a single sample in a study of blood T cell repertoires in COVID-19. Data came from immunoSEQ multiplex PCR; TCRdb stores just in-frame clones and leaves some out. The data hold hundreds of thousands of clones, with almost 85% observed a single time. The sample consisted of peripheral blood. These receptors came from a human donor in a cohort sampled during active COVID-19. Both conserved end residues are part of each CDR3. A D gene is named only where the DNA matches it firmly. Rows give clone size only sometimes, using once, few, many, or a class for an expanded clone.

v_call: TRBV6-5; d_call: TRBD1; clone_size: -; j_call: TRBJ1-3; cdr3_aa: CASSYDRELRNTIYF; cdr3_nt: TGTGCCAGCAGTTACGACAGGGAGTTGAGAAACACCATATATTTT
v_call: TRBV15; d_call: -; clone_size: -; j_call: TRBJ1-4; cdr3_aa: CATSRPRTDFNEKLFF; cdr3_nt: TGTGCCACCAGCAGGCCACGGACAGATTTTAATGAAAAACTGTTTTTT
v_call: TRBV7-8; d_call: TRBD1; clone_size: -; j_call: TRBJ2-7; cdr3_aa: CASSLEGTGTRHYEQYF; cdr3_nt: TGTGCCAGCAGCTTAGAGGGGACAGGGACGCGACACTACGAGCAGTACTTC
v_call: TRBV5-1; d_call: TRBD1; clone_size: -; j_call: TRBJ2-2; cdr3_aa: CASGDRGQDTGELFF; cdr3_nt: TGCGCCAGCGGGGACAGGGGGCAAGACACCGGGGAGCTGTTTTTT
v_call: TRBV9; d_call: -; clone_size: once; j_call: TRBJ2-3; cdr3_aa: CASSVEASTDTQYF; cdr3_nt: TGTGCCAGCAGCGTAGAAGCTAGCACAGATACGCAGTATTTT
v_call: TRBV7-9; d_call: -; clone_size: -; j_call: TRBJ1-5; cdr3_aa: CASSLGDYSNQPQHF; cdr3_nt: TGTGCCAGCAGCTTAGGCGATTATAGCAATCAGCCCCAGCATTTT
v_call: TRBV20-1; d_call: TRBD2; clone_size: -; j_call: TRBJ2-7; cdr3_aa: CSASTGGEQYF; cdr3_nt: TGCAGCGCTAGTACGGGGGGAGAGCAGTACTTC
v_call: TRBV6-5; d_call: TRBD1; clone_size: -; j_call: TRBJ1-2; cdr3_aa: CASSTQGVNYGYTF; cdr3_nt: TGTGCCAGCAGTACCCAGGGGGTTAACTATGGCTACACCTTC
v_call: TRBV9; d_call: TRBD1; clone_size: -; j_call: TRBJ1-5; cdr3_aa: CASSGNRGLYSNQPQHF; cdr3_nt: TGTGCCAGCAGCGGGAACAGGGGGCTCTATAGCAATCAGCCCCAGCATTTT
v_call: TRBV5-1; d_call: -; clone_size: many; j_call: TRBJ1-2; cdr3_aa: CASSLLLGGRSYTF; cdr3_nt: TGCGCCAGCAGCTTGCTCTTGGGGGGAAGAAGCTACACCTTC
v_call: TRBV3-1/TRBV3-2; d_call: -; clone_size: -; j_call: TRBJ2-6; cdr3_aa: CASSQGPASGANVLTF; cdr3_nt: TGTGCCAGCAGCCAGGGCCCGGCCTCTGGGGCCAACGTCCTGACTTTC
v_call: TRBV20-1; d_call: TRBD2; clone_size: -; j_call: TRBJ2-3; cdr3_aa: CSASNFLAGVGDTQYF; cdr3_nt: TGCAGTGCTAGTAACTTTCTAGCGGGGGTCGGGGATACGCAGTATTTT
v_call: TRBV6-5; d_call: TRBD2; clone_size: -; j_call: TRBJ2-1; cdr3_aa: CASRAGVRNEQFF; cdr3_nt: TGTGCCAGCCGCGCGGGGGTTCGGAATGAGCAGTTCTTC
v_call: TRBV2; d_call: -; clone_size: few; j_call: TRBJ1-2; cdr3_aa: CASSVPGAGYGYTF; cdr3_nt: TGTGCCAGCAGTGTCCCAGGGGCAGGCTATGGCTACACCTTC
v_call: TRBV9; d_call: TRBD2; clone_size: -; j_call: TRBJ2-3; cdr3_aa: CASSATSGGTDTQYF; cdr3_nt: TGTGCCAGCAGCGCCACTAGCGGGGGCACAGATACGCAGTATTTT
v_call: TRBV29-1; d_call: TRBD1; clone_size: -; j_call: TRBJ1-2; cdr3_aa: CSAGTGDYTF; cdr3_nt: TGCAGCGCCGGGACAGGGGACTACACCTTC
v_call: TRBV24-1; d_call: -; clone_size: -; j_call: TRBJ2-3; cdr3_aa: CATSDLKQGDTQYF; cdr3_nt: TGTGCCACCAGTGATTTGAAGCAGGGGGATACGCAGTATTTT
v_call: TRBV27; d_call: -; clone_size: -; j_call: TRBJ2-6; cdr3_aa: CASSRKGFSGANVLTF; cdr3_nt: TGTGCCAGCAGCAGGAAGGGGTTCTCTGGGGCCAACGTCCTGACTTTC
v_call: TRBV27; d_call: -; clone_size: -; j_call: TRBJ1-2; cdr3_aa: CASTSHGTSYGYTF; cdr3_nt: TGTGCCAGCACCTCCCATGGGACATCATATGGCTACACCTTC
v_call: TRBV29-1; d_call: TRBD2; clone_size: -; j_call: TRBJ2-1; cdr3_aa: CSVNPRAGWDNEQFF; cdr3_nt: TGCAGCGTTAACCCCCGAGCGGGGTGGGACAATGAGCAGTTCTTC
v_call: TRBV5-1; d_call: -; clone_size: few; j_call: TRBJ1-1; cdr3_aa: CASSLGTGETEAFF; cdr3_nt: TGCGCCAGCAGCTTGGGTACGGGGGAAACTGAAGCTTTCTTT
v_call: TRBV19; d_call: -; clone_size: -; j_call: TRBJ2-1; cdr3_aa: CASSRDRVLEQFF; cdr3_nt: TGTGCCAGTAGTAGAGACCGGGTCCTTGAGCAGTTCTTC
v_call: TRBV5-1; d_call: TRBD1; clone_size: -; j_call: TRBJ1-1; cdr3_aa: CASSRTIGGSNTEAFF; cdr3_nt: TGCGCCAGCAGCCGTACAATAGGGGGCTCGAACACTGAAGCTTTCTTT
v_call: TRBV5-5; d_call: TRBD1; clone_size: -; j_call: TRBJ1-2; cdr3_aa: CASTFGTEDGYTF; cdr3_nt: TGTGCCAGCACCTTCGGGACAGAAGATGGCTACACCTTC
v_call: TRBV28; d_call: -; clone_size: -; j_call: TRBJ1-1; cdr3_aa: CASSLGFRGLAFF; cdr3_nt: TGTGCCAGCAGTTTAGGATTTAGGGGATTAGCTTTCTTT
v_call: TRBV18; d_call: TRBD1; clone_size: -; j_call: TRBJ2-7; cdr3_aa: CASSPTRQGLDEQYF; cdr3_nt: TGTGCCAGCTCCCCGACTAGACAGGGGTTGGACGAGCAGTACTTC
v_call: TRBV2; d_call: -; clone_size: -; j_call: TRBJ2-7; cdr3_aa: CARNRADTYEQYF; cdr3_nt: TGTGCCAGAAACAGGGCCGATACCTACGAGCAGTACTTC
v_call: TRBV7-2; d_call: -; clone_size: -; j_call: TRBJ2-5; cdr3_aa: CATTLASSGETQYF; cdr3_nt: TGTGCCACAACGCTGGCTTCAAGCGGGGAGACCCAGTACTTC
v_call: TRBV6-1; d_call: TRBD1; clone_size: -; j_call: TRBJ2-1; cdr3_aa: CASSGDRGSSYNEQFF; cdr3_nt: TGTGCCAGCAGTGGGGACAGGGGAAGCTCCTACAATGAGCAGTTCTTC
v_call: TRBV7-8; d_call: TRBD1; clone_size: -; j_call: TRBJ1-1; cdr3_aa: CASSSWDRDAEAFF; cdr3_nt: TGTGCCAGCAGCTCCTGGGACAGGGACGCTGAAGCTTTCTTT
v_call: TRBV12-3/TRBV12-4; d_call: -; clone_size: -; j_call: TRBJ2-7; cdr3_aa: CASSLTGVQYF; cdr3_nt: TGTGCCAGCAGTTTGACAGGAGTGCAGTACTTC
v_call: TRBV19; d_call: -; clone_size: -; j_call: TRBJ1-1; cdr3_aa: CASSIPGGVNTEAFF; cdr3_nt: TGTGCCAGTAGTATACCGGGAGGTGTCAACACTGAAGCTTTCTTT
v_call: TRBV5-1; d_call: TRBD1; clone_size: -; j_call: TRBJ1-2; cdr3_aa: CASSFTYIDRVQGYTF; cdr3_nt: TGCGCCAGCAGCTTCACCTACATCGACAGGGTTCAAGGCTACACCTTC